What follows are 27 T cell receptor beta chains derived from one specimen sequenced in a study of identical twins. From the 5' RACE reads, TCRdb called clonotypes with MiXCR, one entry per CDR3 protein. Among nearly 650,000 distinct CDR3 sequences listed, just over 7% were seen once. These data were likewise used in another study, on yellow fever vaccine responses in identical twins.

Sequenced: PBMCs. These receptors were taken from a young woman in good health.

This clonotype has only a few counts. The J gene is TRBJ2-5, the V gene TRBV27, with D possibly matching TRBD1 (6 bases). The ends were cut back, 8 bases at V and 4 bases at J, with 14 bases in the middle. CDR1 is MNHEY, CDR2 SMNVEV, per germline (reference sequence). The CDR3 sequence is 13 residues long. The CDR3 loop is CASGTGLGETQYF. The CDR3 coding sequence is TGTGCCAGCGGTACAGGGTTGGGAGAGACCCAGTACTTC.

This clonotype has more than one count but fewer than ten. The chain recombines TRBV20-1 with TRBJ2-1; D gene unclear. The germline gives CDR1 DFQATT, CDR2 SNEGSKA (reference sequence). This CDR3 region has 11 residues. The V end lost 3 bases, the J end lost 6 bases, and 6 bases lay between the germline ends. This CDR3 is CSARLGNEQFF. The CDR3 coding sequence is TGCAGTGCTAGGCTCGGCAATGAGCAGTTCTTC.

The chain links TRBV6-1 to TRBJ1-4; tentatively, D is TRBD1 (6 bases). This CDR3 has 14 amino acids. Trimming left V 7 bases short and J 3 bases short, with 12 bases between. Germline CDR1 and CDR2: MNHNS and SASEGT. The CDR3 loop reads CASKTGGANEKLFF. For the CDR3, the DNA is TGTGCCAGCAAGACAGGAGGGGCTAATGAAAAACTGTTTTTT.

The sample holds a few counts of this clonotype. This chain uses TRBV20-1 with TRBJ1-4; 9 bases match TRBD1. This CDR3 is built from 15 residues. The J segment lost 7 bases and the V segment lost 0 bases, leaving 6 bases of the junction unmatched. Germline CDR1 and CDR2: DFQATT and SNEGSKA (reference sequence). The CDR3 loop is CSARDEGTGSEKLFF. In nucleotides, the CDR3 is TGCAGTGCTAGAGATGAAGGGACAGGGAGTGAAAAACTGTTTTTT.

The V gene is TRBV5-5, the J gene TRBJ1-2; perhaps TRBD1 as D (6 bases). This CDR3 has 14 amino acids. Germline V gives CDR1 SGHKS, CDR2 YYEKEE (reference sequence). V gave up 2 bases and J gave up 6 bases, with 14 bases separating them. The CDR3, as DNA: TGTGCCAGCAGCTTATGGACAGAGCCTAATGGCTACACCTTC. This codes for CASSLWTEPNGYTF.

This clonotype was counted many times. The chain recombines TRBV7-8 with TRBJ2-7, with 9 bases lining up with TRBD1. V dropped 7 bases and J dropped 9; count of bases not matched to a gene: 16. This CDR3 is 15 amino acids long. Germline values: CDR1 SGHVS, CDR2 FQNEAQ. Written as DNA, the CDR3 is TGTGCCAGCACCCTTAGTTCGGACAGGGGACTGGGGCAGTACTTC. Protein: CASTLSSDRGLGQYF.

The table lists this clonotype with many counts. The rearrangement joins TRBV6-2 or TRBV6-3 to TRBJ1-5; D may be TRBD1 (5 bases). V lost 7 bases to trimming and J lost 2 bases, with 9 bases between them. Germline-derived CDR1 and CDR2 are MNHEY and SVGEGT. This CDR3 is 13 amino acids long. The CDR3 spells CASTRDGNQPQHF. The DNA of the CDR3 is TGTGCCAGCACCCGGGACGGCAATCAGCCCCAGCATTTT.

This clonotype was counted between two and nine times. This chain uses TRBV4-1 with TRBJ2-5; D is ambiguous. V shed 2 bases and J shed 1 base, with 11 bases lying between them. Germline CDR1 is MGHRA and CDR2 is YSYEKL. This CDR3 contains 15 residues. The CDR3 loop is CASSQRGASQETQYF. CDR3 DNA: TGCGCCAGCAGCCAAAGAGGTGCCAGCCAAGAGACCCAGTACTTC.

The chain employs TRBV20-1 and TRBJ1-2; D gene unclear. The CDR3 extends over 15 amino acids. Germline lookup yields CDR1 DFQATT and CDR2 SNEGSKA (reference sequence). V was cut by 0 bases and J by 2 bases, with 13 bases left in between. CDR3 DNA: TGCAGTGCTAGAGATGTGGGGAGTGGGAACTATGGCTACACCTTC. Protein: CSARDVGSGNYGYTF.

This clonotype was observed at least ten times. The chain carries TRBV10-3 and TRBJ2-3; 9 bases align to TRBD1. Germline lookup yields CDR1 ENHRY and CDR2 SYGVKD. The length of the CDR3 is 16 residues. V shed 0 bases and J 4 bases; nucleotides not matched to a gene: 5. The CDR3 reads CAISESMGQGADTQYF. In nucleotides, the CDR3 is TGTGCCATCAGTGAGTCTATGGGACAGGGTGCAGATACGCAGTATTTT.

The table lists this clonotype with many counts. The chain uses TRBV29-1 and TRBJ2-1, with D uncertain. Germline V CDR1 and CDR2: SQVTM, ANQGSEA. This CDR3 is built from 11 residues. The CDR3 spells CRGEANNEQFF. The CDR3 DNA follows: TGCAGGGGTGAGGCTAACAATGAGCAGTTCTTC.

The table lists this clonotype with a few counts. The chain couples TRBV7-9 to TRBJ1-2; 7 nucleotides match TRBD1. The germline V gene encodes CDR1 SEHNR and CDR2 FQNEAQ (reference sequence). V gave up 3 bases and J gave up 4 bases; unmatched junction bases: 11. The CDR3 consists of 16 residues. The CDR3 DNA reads TGTGCCAGCAGCTTGCAGGGGGTTAACAGGGGCTATGGCTACACCTTC. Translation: CASSLQGVNRGYGYTF.

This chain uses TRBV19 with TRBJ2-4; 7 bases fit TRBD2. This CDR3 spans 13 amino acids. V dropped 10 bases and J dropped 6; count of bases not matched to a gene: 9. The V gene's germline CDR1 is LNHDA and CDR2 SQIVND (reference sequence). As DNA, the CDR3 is TGTGCCACAGGAGAGAGCGGGACAAACATTCAGTACTTC. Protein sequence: CATGESGTNIQYF.

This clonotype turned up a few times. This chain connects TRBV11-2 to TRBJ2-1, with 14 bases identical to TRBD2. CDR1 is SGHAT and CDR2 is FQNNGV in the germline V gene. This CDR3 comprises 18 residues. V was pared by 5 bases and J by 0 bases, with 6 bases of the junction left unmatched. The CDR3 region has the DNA TGTGCCAGCAGCGGAGGACTAGCGGGAGGTAGCTCCTACAATGAGCAGTTCTTC. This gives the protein CASSGGLAGGSSYNEQFF.

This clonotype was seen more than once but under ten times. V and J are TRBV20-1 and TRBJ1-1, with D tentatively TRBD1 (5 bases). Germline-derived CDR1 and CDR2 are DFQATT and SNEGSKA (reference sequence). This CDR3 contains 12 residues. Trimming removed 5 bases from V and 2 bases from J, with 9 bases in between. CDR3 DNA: TGCAGTGCTCGACAGACCAACACTGAAGCTTTCTTT. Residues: CSARQTNTEAFF.

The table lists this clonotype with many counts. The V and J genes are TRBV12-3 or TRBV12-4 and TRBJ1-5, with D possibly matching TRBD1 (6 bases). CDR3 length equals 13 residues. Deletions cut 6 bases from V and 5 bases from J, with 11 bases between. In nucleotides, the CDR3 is TGTGCCAGCAGCAGACAGGCCGATCAGCCCCAGCATTTT. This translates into CASSRQADQPQHF.

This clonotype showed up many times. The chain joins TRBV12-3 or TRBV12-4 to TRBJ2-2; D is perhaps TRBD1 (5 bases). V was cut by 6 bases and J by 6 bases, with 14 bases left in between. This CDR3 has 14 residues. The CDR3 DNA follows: TGTGCCAGCAGCCCTCGACAGTCGGCCGGGGAGCTGTTTTTT. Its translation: CASSPRQSAGELFF.

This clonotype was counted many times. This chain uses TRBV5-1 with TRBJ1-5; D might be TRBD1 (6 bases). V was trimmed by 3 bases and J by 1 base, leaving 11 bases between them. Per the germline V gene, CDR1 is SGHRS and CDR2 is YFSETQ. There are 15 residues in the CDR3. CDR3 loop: CASSSTGSSNQPQHF. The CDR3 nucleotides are TGCGCCAGCAGCTCAACAGGGTCGAGCAATCAGCCCCAGCATTTT.

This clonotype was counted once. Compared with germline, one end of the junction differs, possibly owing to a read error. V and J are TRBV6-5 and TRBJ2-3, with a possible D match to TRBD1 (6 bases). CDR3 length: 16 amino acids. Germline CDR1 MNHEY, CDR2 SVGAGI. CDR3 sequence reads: CTSSYSGRTVTDTQYF. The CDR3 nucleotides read TGTACCAGCAGTTACTCGGGGCGGACAGTCACAGATACGCAGTATTTT.

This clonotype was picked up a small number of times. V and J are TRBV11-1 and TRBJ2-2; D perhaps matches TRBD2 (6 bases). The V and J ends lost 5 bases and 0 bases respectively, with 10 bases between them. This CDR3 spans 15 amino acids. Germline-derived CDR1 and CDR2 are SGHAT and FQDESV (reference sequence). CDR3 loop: CASSQTRSNTGELFF. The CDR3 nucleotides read TGTGCCAGCAGCCAGACTAGGTCGAACACCGGGGAGCTGTTTTTT.

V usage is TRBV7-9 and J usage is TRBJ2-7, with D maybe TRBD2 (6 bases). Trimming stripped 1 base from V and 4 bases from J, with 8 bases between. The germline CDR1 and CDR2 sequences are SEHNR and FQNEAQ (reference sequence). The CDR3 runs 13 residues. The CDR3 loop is CASSLGGEYEQYV. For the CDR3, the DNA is TGTGCCAGCAGCTTAGGCGGGGAGTACGAGCAGTACGTC.

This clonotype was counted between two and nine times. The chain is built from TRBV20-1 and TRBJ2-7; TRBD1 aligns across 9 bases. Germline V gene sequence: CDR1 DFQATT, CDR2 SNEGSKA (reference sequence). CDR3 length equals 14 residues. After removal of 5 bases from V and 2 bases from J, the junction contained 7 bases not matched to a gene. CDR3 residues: CSALQGALPYEQYV. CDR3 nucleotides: TGCAGTGCTCTACAGGGGGCCCTACCCTACGAGCAGTACGTC.

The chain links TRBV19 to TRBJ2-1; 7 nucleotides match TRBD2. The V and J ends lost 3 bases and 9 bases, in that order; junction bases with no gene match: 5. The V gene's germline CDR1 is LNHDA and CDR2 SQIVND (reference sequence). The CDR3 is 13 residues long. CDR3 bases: TGTGCCAGTAGTATTTCTGCGGGAGTTGAGCAGTTCTTC. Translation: CASSISAGVEQFF. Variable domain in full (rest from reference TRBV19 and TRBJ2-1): DGGITQSPKYLFRKEGQNVTLSCEQNLNHDAMYWYRQDPGQGLRLIYYSQIVNDFQKGDIAEGYSVSREKKESFPLTVTSAQKNPTAFYLCASSISAGVEQFFGPGTRLTVL.

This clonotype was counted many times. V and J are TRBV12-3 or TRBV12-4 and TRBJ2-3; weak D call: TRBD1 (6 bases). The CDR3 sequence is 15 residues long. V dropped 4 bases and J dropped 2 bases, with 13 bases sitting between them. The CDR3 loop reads CASSSTGPATDTQYF. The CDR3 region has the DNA TGTGCCAGCAGTTCAACAGGGCCCGCCACAGATACGCAGTATTTT.

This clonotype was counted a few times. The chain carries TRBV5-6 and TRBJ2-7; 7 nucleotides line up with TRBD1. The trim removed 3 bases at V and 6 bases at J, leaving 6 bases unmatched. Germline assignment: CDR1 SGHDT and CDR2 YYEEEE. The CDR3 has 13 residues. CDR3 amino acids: CASSSTGMGEQYV. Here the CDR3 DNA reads TGTGCCAGCAGCTCGACAGGGATGGGCGAGCAGTACGTC.

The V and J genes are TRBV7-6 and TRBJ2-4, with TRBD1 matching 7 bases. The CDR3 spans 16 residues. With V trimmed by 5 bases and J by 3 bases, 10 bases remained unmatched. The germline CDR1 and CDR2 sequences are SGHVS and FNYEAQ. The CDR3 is CASSPSTGLLKNIQYF. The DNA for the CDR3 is TGTGCCAGCAGCCCCTCGACAGGGCTACTCAAAAACATTCAGTACTTC.

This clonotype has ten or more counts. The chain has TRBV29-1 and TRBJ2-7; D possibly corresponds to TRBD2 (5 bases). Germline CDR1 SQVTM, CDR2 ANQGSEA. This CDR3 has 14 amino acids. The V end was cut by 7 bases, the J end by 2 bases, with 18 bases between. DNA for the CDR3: TGCAGCGCTCGAGGACTTACACCTGCCTACGAGCAGTACTTC. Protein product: CSARGLTPAYEQYF.